This T cell receptor (beta chain) was obtained from a study of early T cells in non-severe SARS-CoV-2 infection. Overall study: Unpaired chains resulted from sequencing bulk RNA of unsorted whole blood. Study-wide results and limits: There was a bias toward anti-spike CD8 responses in VDJdb matching, which missed private and CD4 specificities.

Per germline, CDR1 LGHNT and CDR2 FRNRAP. The CDR3 consists of 13 residues. The V end was cut by 8 bases, the J end by 0 bases, with 5 bases between. Researchers attached unique molecular identifiers to individual cDNA molecules. TCRdb recomputed calls from the 5' RACE reads with MiXCR, one row per CDR3 protein. The sample holds 60,000 or so distinct CDR3 sequences; more than 8.5% are singletons and the top ten take 17%. This clonotype has just one count. Its antigen is not identified. The rearrangement uses TRBV12-5 and TRBJ1-6, with D unresolved. The receptor was derived from an adult who was a healthcare worker with PCR-confirmed SARS-CoV-2 infection or an uninfected control (not recorded which). Sequenced material: whole blood. CDR3 region: CASRSSYNSPLHF. CDR3 DNA: TGTGCTAGTCGAAGCTCCTATAATTCACCCCTCCACTTT.